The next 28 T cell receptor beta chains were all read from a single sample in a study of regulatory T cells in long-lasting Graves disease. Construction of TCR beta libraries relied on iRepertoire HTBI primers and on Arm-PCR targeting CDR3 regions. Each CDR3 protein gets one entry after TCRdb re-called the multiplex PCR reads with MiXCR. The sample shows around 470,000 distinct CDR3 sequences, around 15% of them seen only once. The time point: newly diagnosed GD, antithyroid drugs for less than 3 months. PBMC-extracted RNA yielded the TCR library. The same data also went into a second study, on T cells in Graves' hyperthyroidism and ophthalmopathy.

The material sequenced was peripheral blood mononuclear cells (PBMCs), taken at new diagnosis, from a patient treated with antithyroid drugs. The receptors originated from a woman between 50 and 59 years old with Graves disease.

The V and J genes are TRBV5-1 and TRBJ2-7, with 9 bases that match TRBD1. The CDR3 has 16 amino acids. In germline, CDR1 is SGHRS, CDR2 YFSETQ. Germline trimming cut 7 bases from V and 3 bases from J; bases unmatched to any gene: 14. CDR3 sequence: CASRSTQGAEVYEQYF. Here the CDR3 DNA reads TGCGCCAGCCGATCGACACAGGGGGCCGAGGTCTACGAGCAGTACTTC.

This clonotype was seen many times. The CDR3 nucleotides read TGTGCCAGCAGCCCAGCTTTCGGCAATGAGCAGTTCTTC. Translated, it gives CASSPAFGNEQFF. V is TRBV7-3 and J is TRBJ2-1; D unclear. The CDR3 has 13 residues. CDR1 SGHTA and CDR2 FQGTGA come from the germline V gene. Trimming left V 5 bases short and J 6 bases short, with 11 bases between.

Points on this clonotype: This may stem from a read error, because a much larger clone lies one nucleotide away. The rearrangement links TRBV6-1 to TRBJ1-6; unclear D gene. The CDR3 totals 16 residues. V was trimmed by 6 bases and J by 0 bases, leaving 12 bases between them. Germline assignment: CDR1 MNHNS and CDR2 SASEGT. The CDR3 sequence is CASSGGKSSYNSPLHF. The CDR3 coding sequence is TGTGCCAGCAGCGGAGGAAAGAGCTCCTATAATTCACCCCTCCACTTT.

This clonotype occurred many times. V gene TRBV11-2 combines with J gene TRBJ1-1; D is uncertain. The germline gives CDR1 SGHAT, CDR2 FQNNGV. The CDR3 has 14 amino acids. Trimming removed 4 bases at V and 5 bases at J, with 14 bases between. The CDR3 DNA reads TGTGCCAGCAGCTCCCGACGGCGGCGGACTGAAGCTTTCTTT. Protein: CASSSRRRRTEAFF. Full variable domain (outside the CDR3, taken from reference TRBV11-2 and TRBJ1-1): EAGVAQSPRYKIIEKRQSVAFWCNPISGHATLYWYQQILGQGPKLLIQFQNNGVVDDSQLPKDRFSAERLKGVDSTLKIQPAKLEDSAVYLCASSSRRRRTEAFFGQGTRLTVV.

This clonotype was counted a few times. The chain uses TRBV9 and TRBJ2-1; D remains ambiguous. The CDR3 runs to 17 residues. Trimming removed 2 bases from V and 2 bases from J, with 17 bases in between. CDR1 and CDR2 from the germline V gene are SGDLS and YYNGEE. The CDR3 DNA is TGTGCCAGCAGCGTCACACATTACAATGAGCCCTACAATGAGCAGTTCTTC. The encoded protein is CASSVTHYNEPYNEQFF.

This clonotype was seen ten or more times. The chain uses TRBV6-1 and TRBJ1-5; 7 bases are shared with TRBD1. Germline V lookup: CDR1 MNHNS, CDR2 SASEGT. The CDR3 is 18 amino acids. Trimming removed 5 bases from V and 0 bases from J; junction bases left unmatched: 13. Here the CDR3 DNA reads TGTGCCAGCAGTCATCCCGGGACAGTAGATTATAGCAATCAGCCCCAGCATTTT. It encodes CASSHPGTVDYSNQPQHF.

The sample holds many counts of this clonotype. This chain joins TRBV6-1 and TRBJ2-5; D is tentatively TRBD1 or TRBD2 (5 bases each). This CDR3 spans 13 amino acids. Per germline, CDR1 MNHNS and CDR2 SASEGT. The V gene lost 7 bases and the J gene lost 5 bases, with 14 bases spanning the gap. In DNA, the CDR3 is TGTGCCAGCAACCGGGACCTCCCGGAGACCCAGTACTTC. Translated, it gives CASNRDLPETQYF.

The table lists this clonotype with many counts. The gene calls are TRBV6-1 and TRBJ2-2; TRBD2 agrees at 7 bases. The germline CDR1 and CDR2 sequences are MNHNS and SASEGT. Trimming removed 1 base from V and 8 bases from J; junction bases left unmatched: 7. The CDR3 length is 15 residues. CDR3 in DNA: TGTGCCAGCAGTGAAGGACTAGCTCGATCGGGGGAGCTGTTTTTT. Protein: CASSEGLARSGELFF.

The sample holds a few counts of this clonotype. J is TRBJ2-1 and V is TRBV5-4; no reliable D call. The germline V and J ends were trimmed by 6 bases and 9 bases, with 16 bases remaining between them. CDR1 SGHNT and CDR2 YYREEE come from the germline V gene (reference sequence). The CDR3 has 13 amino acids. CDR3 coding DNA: TGTGCCAGCACCCTGGGTAGTTTCGGTGAGCAGTTCTTC. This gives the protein CASTLGSFGEQFF.

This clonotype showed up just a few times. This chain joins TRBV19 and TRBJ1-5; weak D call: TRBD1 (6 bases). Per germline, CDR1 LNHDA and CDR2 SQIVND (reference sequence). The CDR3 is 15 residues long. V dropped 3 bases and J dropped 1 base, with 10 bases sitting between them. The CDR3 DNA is TGTGCCAGTAGTATGACAGGTTCAAGCAATCAGCCCCAGCATTTT. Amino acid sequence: CASSMTGSSNQPQHF.

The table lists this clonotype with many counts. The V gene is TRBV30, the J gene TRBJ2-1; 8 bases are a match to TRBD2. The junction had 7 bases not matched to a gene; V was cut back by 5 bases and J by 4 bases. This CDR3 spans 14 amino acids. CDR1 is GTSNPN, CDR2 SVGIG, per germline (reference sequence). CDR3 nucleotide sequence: TGTGCCTGGTCCCCGGGACTAGGTTACAATGAGCAGTTCTTC. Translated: CAWSPGLGYNEQFF.

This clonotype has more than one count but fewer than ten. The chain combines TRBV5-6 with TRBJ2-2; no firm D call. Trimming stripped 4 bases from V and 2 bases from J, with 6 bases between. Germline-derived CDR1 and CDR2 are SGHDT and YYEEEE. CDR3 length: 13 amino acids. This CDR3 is CASSGINTGELFF. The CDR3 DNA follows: TGTGCCAGCAGCGGAATAAACACCGGGGAGCTGTTTTTT.

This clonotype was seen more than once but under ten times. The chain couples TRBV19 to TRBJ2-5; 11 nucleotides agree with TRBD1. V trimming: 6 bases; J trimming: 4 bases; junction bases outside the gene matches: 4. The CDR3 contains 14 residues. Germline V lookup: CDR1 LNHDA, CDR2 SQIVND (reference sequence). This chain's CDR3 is CASSPGQGGETQYF. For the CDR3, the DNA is TGTGCCAGTAGCCCGGGACAGGGGGGAGAGACCCAGTACTTC. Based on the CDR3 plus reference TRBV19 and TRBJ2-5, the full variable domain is DGGITQSPKYLFRKEGQNVTLSCEQNLNHDAMYWYRQDPGQGLRLIYYSQIVNDFQKGDIAEGYSVSREKKESFPLTVTSAQKNPTAFYLCASSPGQGGETQYFGPGTRLLVL.

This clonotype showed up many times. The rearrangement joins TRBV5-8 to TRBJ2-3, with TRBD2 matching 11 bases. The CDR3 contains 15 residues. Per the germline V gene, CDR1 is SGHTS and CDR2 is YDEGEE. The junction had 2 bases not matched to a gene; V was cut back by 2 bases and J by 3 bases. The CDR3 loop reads CASSLLAGVTDTQYF. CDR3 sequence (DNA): TGTGCCAGCAGCTTACTAGCGGGAGTTACAGATACGCAGTATTTT.

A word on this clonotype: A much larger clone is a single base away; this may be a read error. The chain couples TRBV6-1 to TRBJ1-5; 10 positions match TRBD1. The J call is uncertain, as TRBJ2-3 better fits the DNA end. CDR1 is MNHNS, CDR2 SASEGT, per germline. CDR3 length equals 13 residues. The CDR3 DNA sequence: TGTGCCAGCGTGACAGGGGGCAATCAGCCCCAGTATTTT. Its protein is CASVTGGNQPQYF.

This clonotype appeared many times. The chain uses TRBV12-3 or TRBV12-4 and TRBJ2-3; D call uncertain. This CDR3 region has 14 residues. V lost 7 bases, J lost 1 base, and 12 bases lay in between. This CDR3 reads CASTVALGTDTQYF. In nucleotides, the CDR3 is TGTGCCAGCACAGTGGCGTTGGGCACAGATACGCAGTATTTT.

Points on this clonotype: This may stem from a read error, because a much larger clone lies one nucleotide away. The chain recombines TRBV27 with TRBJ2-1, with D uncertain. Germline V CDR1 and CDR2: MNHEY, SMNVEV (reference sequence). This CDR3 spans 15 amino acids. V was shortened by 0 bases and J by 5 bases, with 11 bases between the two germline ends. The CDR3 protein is CASSLSPHKHNEQFF. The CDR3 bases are TGTGCCAGCAGTTTATCCCCCCACAAACACAATGAGCAGTTCTTC.

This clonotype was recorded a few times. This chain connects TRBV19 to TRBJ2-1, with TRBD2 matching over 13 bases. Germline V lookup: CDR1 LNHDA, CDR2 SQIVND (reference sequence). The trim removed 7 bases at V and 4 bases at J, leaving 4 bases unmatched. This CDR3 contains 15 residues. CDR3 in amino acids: CASTSTSGRYNEQFF. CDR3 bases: TGTGCCAGTACCTCGACTAGCGGGAGGTACAATGAGCAGTTCTTC. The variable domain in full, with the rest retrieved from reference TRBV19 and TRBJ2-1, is DGGITQSPKYLFRKEGQNVTLSCEQNLNHDAMYWYRQDPGQGLRLIYYSQIVNDFQKGDIAEGYSVSREKKESFPLTVTSAQKNPTAFYLCASTSTSGRYNEQFFGPGTRLTVL.

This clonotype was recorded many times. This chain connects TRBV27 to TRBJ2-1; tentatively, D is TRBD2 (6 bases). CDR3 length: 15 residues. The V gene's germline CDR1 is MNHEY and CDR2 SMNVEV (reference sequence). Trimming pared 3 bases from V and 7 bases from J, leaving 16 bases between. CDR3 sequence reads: CASSFVSGAVNEQFF. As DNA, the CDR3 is TGTGCCAGCAGTTTTGTCTCGGGAGCGGTAAATGAGCAGTTCTTC.

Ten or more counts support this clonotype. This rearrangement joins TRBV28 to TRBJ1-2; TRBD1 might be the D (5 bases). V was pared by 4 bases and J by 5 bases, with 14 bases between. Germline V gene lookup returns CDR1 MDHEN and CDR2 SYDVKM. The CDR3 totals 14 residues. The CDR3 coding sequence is TGTGCCAGCAGTTATGCAGGGAGGGAGTATGGCTACACCTTC. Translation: CASSYAGREYGYTF.

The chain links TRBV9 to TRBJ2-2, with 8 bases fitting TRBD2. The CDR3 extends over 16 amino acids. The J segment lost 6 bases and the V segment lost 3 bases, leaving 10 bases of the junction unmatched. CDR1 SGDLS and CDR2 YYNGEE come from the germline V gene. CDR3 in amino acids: CASSGPGLVSAGELFF. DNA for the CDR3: TGTGCCAGCAGCGGGCCGGGACTAGTGTCGGCCGGGGAGCTGTTTTTT. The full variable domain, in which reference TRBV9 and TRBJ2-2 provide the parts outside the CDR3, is DSGVTQTPKHLITATGQRVTLRCSPRSGDLSVYWYQQSLDQGLQFLIQYYNGEERAKGNILERFSAQQFPDLHSELNLSSLELGDSALYFCASSGPGLVSAGELFFGEGSRLTVL.

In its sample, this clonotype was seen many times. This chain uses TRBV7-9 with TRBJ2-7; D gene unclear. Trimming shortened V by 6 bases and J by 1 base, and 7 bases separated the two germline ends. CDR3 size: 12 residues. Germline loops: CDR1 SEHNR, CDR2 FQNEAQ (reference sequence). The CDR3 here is CASRYGSYEQYF. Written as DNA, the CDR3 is TGTGCCAGCAGATACGGTTCCTACGAGCAGTACTTC.

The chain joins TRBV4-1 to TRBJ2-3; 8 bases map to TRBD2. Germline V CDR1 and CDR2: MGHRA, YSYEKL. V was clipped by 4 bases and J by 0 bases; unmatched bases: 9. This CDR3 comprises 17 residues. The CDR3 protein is CASSPTLLAASTDTQYF. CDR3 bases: TGCGCCAGCAGCCCGACGTTACTAGCGGCTAGCACAGATACGCAGTATTTT.

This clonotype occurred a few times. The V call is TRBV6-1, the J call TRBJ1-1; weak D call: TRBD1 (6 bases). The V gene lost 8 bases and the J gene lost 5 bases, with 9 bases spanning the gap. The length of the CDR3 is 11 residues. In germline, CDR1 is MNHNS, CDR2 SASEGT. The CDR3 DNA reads TGTGCCAGCCTTCAGGGGACTGAAGCTTTCTTT. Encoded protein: CASLQGTEAFF.

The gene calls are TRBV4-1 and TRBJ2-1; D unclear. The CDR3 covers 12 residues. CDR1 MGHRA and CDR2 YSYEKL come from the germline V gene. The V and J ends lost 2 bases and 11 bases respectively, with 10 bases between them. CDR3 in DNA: TGCGCCAGCAGCCAAAACCCCACCAAGCAGTTCTTC. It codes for CASSQNPTKQFF.

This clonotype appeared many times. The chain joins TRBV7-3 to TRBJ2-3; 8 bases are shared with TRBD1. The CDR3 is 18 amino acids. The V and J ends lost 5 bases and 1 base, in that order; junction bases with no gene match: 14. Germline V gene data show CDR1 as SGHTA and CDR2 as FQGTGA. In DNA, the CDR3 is TGTGCCAGCAGCCTGACAGGGGTGTATGCCGCGGGCACAGATACGCAGTATTTT. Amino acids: CASSLTGVYAAGTDTQYF.

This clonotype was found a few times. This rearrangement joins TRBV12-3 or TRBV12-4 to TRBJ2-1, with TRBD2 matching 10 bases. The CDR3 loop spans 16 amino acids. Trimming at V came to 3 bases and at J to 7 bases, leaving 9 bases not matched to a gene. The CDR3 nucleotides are TGTGCCAGCAGTTTTCGAAGGTCTAGCGGGAGAAATGAGCAGTTCTTC. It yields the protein CASSFRRSSGRNEQFF.

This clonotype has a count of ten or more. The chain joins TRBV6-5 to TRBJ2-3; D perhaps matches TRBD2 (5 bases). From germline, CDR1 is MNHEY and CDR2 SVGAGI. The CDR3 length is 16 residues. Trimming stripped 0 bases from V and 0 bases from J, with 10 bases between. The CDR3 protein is CASSYSSATSTDTQYF. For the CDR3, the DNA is TGTGCCAGCAGTTACTCTAGCGCAACTAGCACAGATACGCAGTATTTT.